This T cell receptor beta chain was documented in a study of T cell responses to AZD1222 COVID-19 vaccine. Study-level findings and limits: Donors were chiefly white British, with a greater number of females, and clonal diversity was perhaps underestimated.

Assay used: immunoSEQ multiplex PCR; TCRdb lists only in-frame clones, some missing. The data show 70,000 to 95,000 clones, 89% seen once. The CDR3 runs to 16 residues. Trimming cost V 5 bases and J 8 bases, with 19 bases left between them. Germline CDR1 and CDR2: SEHNR and FQNEAQ (reference sequence). As for this clone: Its antigen remains unknown.

The chain is built from TRBV7-9 and TRBJ1-6; D gene ambiguous. The specimen was peripheral blood, collected on day 0 of MenACWY control vaccination. This TCR derives from an adult in good health. CDR3 sequence: CASSPNGRRVDSPLHF. DNA for the CDR3: TGTGCCAGCAGCCCAAATGGCCGCCGAGTTGATTCACCCCTCCACTTT.